Below, 23 T cell receptor beta chains from the same sample are listed, as sequenced in a study of beta chain features in type 1 diabetes (dated by TCRdb to 2017 to 2018). The method behind the library was the immunoSEQ multiplex PCR assay. The entire amount of isolated RNA was reverse transcribed using the High Capacity cDNA Reverse Transcription Kit, so the sequenced TCRB transcripts were expressed ones. TCRdb took this table from immuneACCESS and kept in-frame rearrangements with V and J called. Such tables lack part of the clones; where checked against another copy, unresolved V genes explain under half of the gap, and the rest is unexplained. This sample holds 600,000 to 700,000 clones; around 12% were observed only once. Of the sample, around 0.12% is held by the ten largest clones. Paper-wide results and their limitations: In all four CD4+ subsets, TCRB CDR3 length was moderately but significantly shorter in type 1 diabetes patients.

Which antigens these TCRs recognize remains unknown. Material: naive CD4+ T cells from blood. The meaning of the sample's cell subset or site label: true naive CD4+ T cells. The receptor set was obtained from a man younger than 40 with type 1 diabetes.

The chain is built from TRBV4-2 and TRBJ1-6; D uncertain. Germline V gene sequence: CDR1 LGHNA, CDR2 YNFKEQ. Between the trimmed V and J ends, which lost 1 base and 9 bases, there was a span of 10 bases. The CDR3 extends over 14 amino acids. The CDR3 sequence: CASSQVSSGSPLHF. In DNA, the CDR3 is TGTGCCAGCAGCCAAGTCAGTTCGGGTTCACCCCTCCACTTT.

The chain uses TRBV25-1 and TRBJ1-4; a possible D gene is TRBD1 (5 bases). CDR1 is MGHDK, CDR2 SYGVNS, per germline. V lost 3 bases, J lost 7 bases, and 12 bases lay in between. This CDR3 has 14 amino acids. The CDR3 sequence: CASSDPPRGEKLFF. CDR3 nucleotides: TGTGCCAGCAGTGACCCCCCTAGGGGTGAAAAACTGTTTTTT.

This rearrangement joins TRBV19 to TRBJ1-3, with 8 bases that match TRBD1. Germline V lookup: CDR1 LNHDA, CDR2 SQIVND (reference sequence). The CDR3 is 16 residues long. V trimming: 4 bases; J trimming: 3 bases; junction bases outside the gene matches: 8. The CDR3 loop reads CASSTPGQASGNTIYF. The CDR3 bases are TGTGCCAGTAGTACGCCGGGACAGGCAAGTGGAAACACCATATATTTT.

This clone has more than one count but fewer than ten. The chain has TRBV7-2 and TRBJ2-7, with D unclear. V lost 5 bases, J lost 0 bases, and 14 bases lay in between. In germline, CDR1 is SGHTA, CDR2 FQGNSA. The CDR3 is 15 residues long. CDR3 region: CASSVNGRFSYEQYF. DNA for the CDR3: TGTGCCAGCAGCGTTAACGGGCGGTTCTCCTACGAGCAGTACTTC. The full variable domain, in which reference TRBV7-2 and TRBJ2-7 provide the parts outside the CDR3, is GAGVSQSPSNKVTEKGKDVELRCDPISGHTALYWYRQSLGQGLEFLIYFQGNSAPDKSGLPSDRFSAERTGGSVSTLTIQRTQQEDSAVYLCASSVNGRFSYEQYFGPGTRLTVT.

The J gene is TRBJ2-1, the V gene TRBV9; 10 bases map to TRBD2. The germline V gene encodes CDR1 SGDLS and CDR2 YYNGEE. Germline trimming cut 0 bases from V and 6 bases from J; bases unmatched to any gene: 3. The CDR3 totals 15 residues. The CDR3 loop is CASSVGPSGGNEQFF. The CDR3 DNA reads as TGTGCCAGCAGCGTAGGTCCTAGCGGGGGCAATGAGCAGTTCTTC.

The chain combines TRBV2 with TRBJ1-2, with D unclear. Germline CDR1 reads SNHLY; CDR2 reads FYNNEI. The CDR3 covers 11 residues. Between the trimmed V and J ends, which lost 5 bases and 0 bases, there was a span of 1 base. The CDR3: CASSPNYGYTF. The CDR3 DNA sequence: TGTGCCAGCAGTCCTAACTATGGCTACACCTTC.

This clone has just a few counts. This rearrangement joins TRBV4-3 to TRBJ1-4; the D gene is possibly TRBD1 (5 bases). The V gene's germline CDR1 is LGHNA and CDR2 YSLEER. The CDR3 spans 13 residues. V gave up 5 bases and J gave up 10 bases, with 14 bases separating them. Here the CDR3 DNA reads TGCGCCAGCAGCGTGGAACGGGGGGGAAAACTGTTTTTT. This sequence encodes CASSVERGGKLFF.

The chain uses TRBV30 and TRBJ1-5, with a possible D match to TRBD1 (5 bases). Trimming pared 0 bases from V and 5 bases from J, leaving 8 bases between. CDR1 and CDR2 (germline): GTSNPN, SVGIG (reference sequence). This CDR3 spans 13 amino acids. In DNA, the CDR3 is TGTGCCTGGAGTGTAAAGGGGTATCAGCCCCAGCATTTT. As protein: CAWSVKGYQPQHF.

This chain connects TRBV5-5 to TRBJ2-5; D perhaps matches TRBD2 (6 bases). Deletions cut 4 bases from V and 5 bases from J, with 18 bases between. Germline V gene data show CDR1 as SGHKS and CDR2 as YYEKEE (reference sequence). The CDR3 sequence is 15 residues long. The CDR3 bases are TGTGCCAGCAGCGACTGGCGGGGTTCCGGGGAGACCCAGTACTTC. Protein: CASSDWRGSGETQYF.

The chain recombines TRBV13 with TRBJ1-3, with a tentative D call TRBD1 (6 bases). The CDR3 sequence is 16 residues long. Germline CDR1 PRHDT, CDR2 FYEKMQ (reference sequence). The ends were cut back, 6 bases at V and 8 bases at J, with 23 bases in the middle. CDR3 sequence (DNA): TGTGCCAGCAGTGCCGCAGGGGATCTCCGTGAGGACACCATATATTTT. It codes for CASSAAGDLREDTIYF.

This clone was recorded a few times. The chain has TRBV30 and TRBJ2-1; 11 bases fit TRBD2. This CDR3 spans 14 amino acids. Germline CDR1 GTSNPN, CDR2 SVGIG (reference sequence). After removal of 3 bases from V and 8 bases from J, the junction contained 6 bases not matched to a gene. In nucleotides, the CDR3 is TGTGCCTGGAGCCTTAGCGGGGGGGCTGATGAGCAGTTCTTC. Translated, it gives CAWSLSGGADEQFF.

The chain combines TRBV7-9 with TRBJ1-1, with 11 bases aligning to TRBD1. Per the germline V gene, CDR1 is SEHNR and CDR2 is FQNEAQ (reference sequence). J lost 10 bases, V lost 7 bases, and 11 bases had no gene match. CDR3 length equals 14 residues. The CDR3 reads CASTLSGQGARAFF. For the CDR3, the DNA is TGTGCCAGCACTCTAAGCGGACAGGGGGCGAGAGCTTTCTTT.

Note on this clone: The sample contains more than one DNA sequence encoding this CDR3. V and J are TRBV5-4 and TRBJ2-7, with 10 bases aligning to TRBD1. The V gene end was trimmed by 4 bases and the J gene end by 3 bases; junction bases not matched to a gene: 4. Germline loops: CDR1 SGHNT, CDR2 YYREEE (reference sequence). CDR3 length: 14 residues. CDR3 DNA sequence: TGTGCCAGCAGCCCCCGGGACAGGGGCTACGAGCAGTACTTC. Protein product: CASSPRDRGYEQYF.

The chain has TRBV14 and TRBJ2-1, with 11 bases matching TRBD2. Trimming cost V 4 bases and J 6 bases; bases outside gene matches: 11. Looked up from germline, CDR1 is SGHDN and CDR2 is FVKESK. The length of the CDR3 is 17 residues. Written as DNA, the CDR3 is TGTGCCAGCAGCCCACTAGCGGGGGATACGTACGTCAATGAGCAGTTCTTC. This translates into CASSPLAGDTYVNEQFF.

Only one count was recorded for this clone. The V and J genes are TRBV4-1 and TRBJ2-4, with D unresolved. Germline V gives CDR1 MGHRA, CDR2 YSYEKL. V dropped 0 bases and J dropped 13 bases, with 10 bases sitting between them. CDR3 length: 12 residues. CDR3 nucleotide sequence: TGCGCCAGCAGCCAAGATTCCGGACGGCAGTACTTC. It codes for CASSQDSGRQYF.

The V gene is TRBV4-3, the J gene TRBJ2-1; tentatively, D is TRBD1 or TRBD2 (6 bases each). V dropped 4 bases and J dropped 9 bases, with 13 bases sitting between them. The CDR3 length is 13 residues. The germline V gene encodes CDR1 LGHNA and CDR2 YSLEER. CDR3 residues: CASSPEWGAEQFF. CDR3 DNA: TGCGCCAGCAGCCCAGAATGGGGGGCTGAGCAGTTCTTC.

This chain's CDR3 is CASSPAGGAEAFF. As DNA, the CDR3 is TGTGCCAGCAGCCCCGCCGGGGGCGCTGAAGCTTTCTTT. The chain is built from TRBV9 and TRBJ1-1; a weak D match, TRBD1 (6 bases). Germline lookup yields CDR1 SGDLS and CDR2 YYNGEE. There are 13 residues in the CDR3. V lost 4 bases to trimming and J lost 6 bases, with 13 bases between them. The full variable domain, its missing parts supplied by reference TRBV9 and TRBJ1-1, is DSGVTQTPKHLITATGQRVTLRCSPRSGDLSVYWYQQSLDQGLQFLIQYYNGEERAKGNILERFSAQQFPDLHSELNLSSLELGDSALYFCASSPAGGAEAFFGQGTRLTVV.

The chain uses TRBV29-1 and TRBJ2-5; tentative D call: TRBD2 (5 bases). V lost 3 bases to trimming and J lost 0 bases, with 11 bases between them. The CDR3 has 14 residues. Germline loops: CDR1 SQVTM, CDR2 ANQGSEA. In DNA, the CDR3 is TGCAGCGTTGACACGTGGGAGTACCAAGAGACCCAGTACTTC. Translated, it gives CSVDTWEYQETQYF.

V gene TRBV10-3 combines with J gene TRBJ2-5; maybe TRBD1 (6 bases). The V gene lost 6 bases and the J gene lost 4 bases, with 18 bases spanning the gap. The V gene's germline CDR1 is ENHRY and CDR2 SYGVKD. The CDR3 loop spans 15 amino acids. CDR3 nucleotides: TGTGCCATCAGCCCGGGTACAGGGCCTACAGAGACCCAGTACTTC. This translates into CAISPGTGPTETQYF.

The chain links TRBV7-2 to TRBJ1-1; D is unclear. CDR3 length: 13 residues. Germline V CDR1 and CDR2: SGHTA, FQGNSA. V dropped 2 bases and J dropped 1 base, with 5 bases sitting between them. CDR3: CASSLRGNTEAFF. For the CDR3, the DNA is TGTGCCAGCAGCTTACGGGGGAACACTGAAGCTTTCTTT.

Written as DNA, the CDR3 is TGTGCCAGCAGTGCCGAGTCCTCAGCGGAGACCCAGTACTTC. Amino acids: CASSAESSAETQYF. The gene calls are TRBV2 and TRBJ2-5, with D unresolved. Trimming removed 4 bases from V and 5 bases from J, with 14 bases in between. Germline values: CDR1 SNHLY, CDR2 FYNNEI. This CDR3 contains 14 residues.

This clone was picked up a small number of times. The chain is built from TRBV9 and TRBJ2-5; D is ambiguous. Germline V gene lookup returns CDR1 SGDLS and CDR2 YYNGEE. The CDR3 spans 13 residues. V was pared by 0 bases and J by 5 bases, with 8 bases between. Written as DNA, the CDR3 is TGTGCCAGCAGCGTAGATAATGCGGAGACCCAGTACTTC. This gives the protein CASSVDNAETQYF.

The chain is built from TRBV12-5 and TRBJ2-2; D uncertain. The CDR3 totals 13 residues. The germline V gene has CDR1 LGHNT and CDR2 FRNRAP. Deletions cut 8 bases from V and 1 base from J, with 8 bases between. The CDR3 sequence is CASNARNTGELFF. The CDR3 DNA sequence: TGTGCTAGTAACGCCAGGAACACCGGGGAGCTGTTTTTT.